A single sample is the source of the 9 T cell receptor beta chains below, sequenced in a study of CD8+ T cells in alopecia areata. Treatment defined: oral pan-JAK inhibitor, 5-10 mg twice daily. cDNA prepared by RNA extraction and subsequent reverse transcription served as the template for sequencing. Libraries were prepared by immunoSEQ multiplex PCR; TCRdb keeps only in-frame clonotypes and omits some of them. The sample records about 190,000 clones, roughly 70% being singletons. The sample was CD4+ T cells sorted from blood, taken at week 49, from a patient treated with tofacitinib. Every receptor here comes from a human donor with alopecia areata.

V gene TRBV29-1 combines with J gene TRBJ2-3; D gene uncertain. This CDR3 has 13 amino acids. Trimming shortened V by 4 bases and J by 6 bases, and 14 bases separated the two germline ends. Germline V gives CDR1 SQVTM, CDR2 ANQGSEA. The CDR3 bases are TGCAGCGTTGGAAGGACGTTAGGCGATACGCAGTATTTT. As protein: CSVGRTLGDTQYF.

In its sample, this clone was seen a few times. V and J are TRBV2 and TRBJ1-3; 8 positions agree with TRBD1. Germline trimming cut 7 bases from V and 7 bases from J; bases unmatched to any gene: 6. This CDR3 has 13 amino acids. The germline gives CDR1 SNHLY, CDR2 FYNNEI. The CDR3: CASMINRGNTIYF. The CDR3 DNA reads TGTGCCAGCATGATCAACAGGGGGAACACCATATATTTT.

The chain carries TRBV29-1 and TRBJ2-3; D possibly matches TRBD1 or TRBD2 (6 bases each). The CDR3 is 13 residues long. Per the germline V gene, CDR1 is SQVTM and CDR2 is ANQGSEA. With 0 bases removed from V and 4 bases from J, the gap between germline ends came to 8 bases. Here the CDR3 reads CSVEEGGSDTQYF. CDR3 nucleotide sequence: TGCAGCGTTGAAGAAGGGGGGTCAGATACGCAGTATTTT.

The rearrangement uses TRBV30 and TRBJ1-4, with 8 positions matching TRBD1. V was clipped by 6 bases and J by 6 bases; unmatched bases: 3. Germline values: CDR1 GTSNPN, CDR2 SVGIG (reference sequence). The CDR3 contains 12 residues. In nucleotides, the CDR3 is TGTGCCTGTACAGGGGGGGATGAAAAACTGTTTTTT. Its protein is CACTGGDEKLFF.

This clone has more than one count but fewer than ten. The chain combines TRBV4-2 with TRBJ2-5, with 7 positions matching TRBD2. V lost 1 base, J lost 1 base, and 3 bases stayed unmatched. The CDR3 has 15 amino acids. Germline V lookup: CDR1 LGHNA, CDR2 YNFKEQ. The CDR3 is CASSQAASGQETQYF. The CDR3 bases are TGTGCCAGCAGCCAAGCGGCTAGCGGCCAAGAGACCCAGTACTTC.

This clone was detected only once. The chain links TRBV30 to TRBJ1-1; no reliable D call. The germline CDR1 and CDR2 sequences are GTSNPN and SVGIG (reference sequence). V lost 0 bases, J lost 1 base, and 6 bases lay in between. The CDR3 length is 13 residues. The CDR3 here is CAWSVRKNTEAFF. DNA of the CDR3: TGTGCCTGGAGTGTACGCAAGAACACTGAAGCTTTCTTT.

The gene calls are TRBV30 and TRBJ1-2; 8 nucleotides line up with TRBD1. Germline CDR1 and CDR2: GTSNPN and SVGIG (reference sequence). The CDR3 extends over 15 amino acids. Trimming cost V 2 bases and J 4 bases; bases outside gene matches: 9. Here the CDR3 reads CAWSSLHTGGYGYTF. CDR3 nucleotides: TGTGCCTGGAGTTCGCTGCACACAGGGGGCTATGGCTACACCTTC.

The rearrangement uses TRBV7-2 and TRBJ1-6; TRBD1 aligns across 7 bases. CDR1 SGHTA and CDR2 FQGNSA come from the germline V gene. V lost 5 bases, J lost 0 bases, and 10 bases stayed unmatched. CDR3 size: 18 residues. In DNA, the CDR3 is TGTGCCAGCAGCAGCCAGGGGGTACAGAGCTCCTATAATTCACCCCTCCACTTT. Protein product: CASSSQGVQSSYNSPLHF. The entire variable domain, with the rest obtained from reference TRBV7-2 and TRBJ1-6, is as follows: GAGVSQSPSNKVTEKGKDVELRCDPISGHTALYWYRQSLGQGLEFLIYFQGNSAPDKSGLPSDRFSAERTGGSVSTLTIQRTQQEDSAVYLCASSSQGVQSSYNSPLHFGNGTRLTVT.

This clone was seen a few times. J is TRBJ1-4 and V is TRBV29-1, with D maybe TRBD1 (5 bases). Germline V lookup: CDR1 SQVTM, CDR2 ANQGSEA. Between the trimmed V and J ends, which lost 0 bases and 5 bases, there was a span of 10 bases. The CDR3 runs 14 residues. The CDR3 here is CSVEEAGSNEKLFF. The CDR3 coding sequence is TGCAGCGTTGAAGAGGCAGGGTCGAATGAAAAACTGTTTTTT.